Shown below are 5 T cell receptor beta chains from a single sample sequenced in a study of spatial heterogeneity in lung cancer. Each CDR3 protein is one row after TCRdb ran MiXCR on the 5' RACE reads. In the table there are tens of thousands of distinct CDR3 sequences, approximately 7% of which are singletons. Indicated time point: sample taken at primary tumor resection. Unsorted tumor, nontumor lung tissue or cryopreserved PBMC supplied the whole RNA. The sample consisted of PBMCs, taken at surgery. All receptors come from a female donor with early-stage non-small cell lung cancer.

The rearrangement links TRBV5-5 to TRBJ1-4; weak D call: TRBD1 (5 bases). Germline values: CDR1 SGHKS, CDR2 YYEKEE (reference sequence). The CDR3 runs to 14 residues. V lost 1 base, J lost 8 bases, and 12 bases lay in between. CDR3 sequence: CASSLQGVEEKLFF. The CDR3 DNA is TGTGCCAGCAGCTTGCAAGGGGTGGAAGAAAAACTGTTTTTT.

This clonotype has ten or more counts. The chain uses TRBV20-1 and TRBJ1-1; 8 bases agree with TRBD1. Germline CDR1 DFQATT, CDR2 SNEGSKA (reference sequence). V lost 2 bases, J lost 7 bases, and 6 bases stayed unmatched. The CDR3 covers 13 residues. This chain's CDR3 is CSARRTGTREAFF. DNA of the CDR3: TGCAGTGCTAGAAGGACAGGGACCCGTGAAGCTTTCTTT.

This clonotype was detected only a few times. The V and J genes are TRBV12-3 or TRBV12-4 and TRBJ2-3; 9 positions match TRBD2. CDR3 length: 19 residues. The V and J ends lost 6 bases and 4 bases, in that order; junction bases with no gene match: 20. For the CDR3, the DNA is TGTGCCAGCAGACTGCCGGGACTAGCAGGGGTATACCCGTCAGATACGCAGTATTTT. Residues: CASRLPGLAGVYPSDTQYF.

This clonotype was seen ten or more times. This CDR3 is CASSEVRGGEAFF. CDR3 DNA sequence: TGTGCCAGCAGTGAAGTCAGGGGGGGTGAAGCTTTCTTT. This chain joins TRBV6-1 and TRBJ1-1, with 7 bases lining up with TRBD1. V gave up 1 base and J gave up 7 bases; unmatched junction bases: 3. Germline V gene lookup returns CDR1 MNHNS and CDR2 SASEGT. The CDR3 contains 13 residues.

This chain connects TRBV7-9 to TRBJ2-5; TRBD2 agrees at 10 bases. Losses at the gene ends were 6 bases for V and 1 base for J; bases not matched to a gene: 5. The CDR3 length is 15 residues. In germline, CDR1 is SEHNR, CDR2 FQNEAQ (reference sequence). CDR3 sequence (DNA): TGTGCCAGCAGTGTAGCGGGGGGCGGCCAAGAGACCCAGTACTTC. Residues: CASSVAGGGQETQYF.